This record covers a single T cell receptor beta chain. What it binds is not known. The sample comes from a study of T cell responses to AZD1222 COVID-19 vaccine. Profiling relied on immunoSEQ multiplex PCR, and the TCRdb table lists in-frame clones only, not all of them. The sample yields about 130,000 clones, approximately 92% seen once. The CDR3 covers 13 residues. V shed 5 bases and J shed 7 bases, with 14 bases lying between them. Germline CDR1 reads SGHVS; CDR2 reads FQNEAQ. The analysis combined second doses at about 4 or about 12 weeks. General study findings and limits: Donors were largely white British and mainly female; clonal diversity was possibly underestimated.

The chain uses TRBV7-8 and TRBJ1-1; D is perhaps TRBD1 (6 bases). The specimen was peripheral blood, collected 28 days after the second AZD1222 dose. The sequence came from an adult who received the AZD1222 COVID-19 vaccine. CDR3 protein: CASSPAGAGEAFF. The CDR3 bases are TGTGCCAGCAGCCCAGCAGGGGCAGGTGAAGCTTTCTTT.